The clone carrying this TCR beta chain was found a few times. Antigen: not known. The length of the CDR3 is 12 residues. V lost 0 bases to trimming and J lost 8 bases, with 7 bases between them. CDR1 GTSNPN and CDR2 SVGIG come from the germline V gene (reference sequence). The data were obtained in a study of T-cell reconstitution after alpha-beta-depleted transplantation in children. Findings of the study overall: Several hundred expanded graft clones reportedly gave rise to the alpha-beta T cells present about two months after transplant. Newly produced T cells mostly provided counts and TCRbeta diversity after one year, as hyperexpanded clones declined. Certain patients had high TCRbeta diversity at day 60, and it came from recipient T cells and thymic progenitors that survived.

Using unique molecular identifiers, the investigators prepared the TCRbeta library. TCRdb passed the PCR reads through MiXCR, listing each CDR3 protein once. Altogether about 6,100 distinct CDR3 sequences are present, approximately 16% being singletons, with the ten largest covering just over 14%. Sequencing used PBMCs, obtained before TCRalphabeta/CD19-depleted stem cell transplant. The chain couples TRBV30 to TRBJ1-4; D not certain. The clonotype was recovered from a boy aged 2 to 10 with acute lymphoblastic leukemia, due to receive a stem cell transplant. The CDR3 sequence is CAWSVNGEKLFF. CDR3 DNA sequence: TGTGCCTGGAGTGTAAACGGGGAAAAACTGTTTTTT. The whole variable domain, filled in from reference TRBV30 and TRBJ1-4, reads SQTIHQWPATLVQPVGSPLSLECTVEGTSNPNLYWYRQAAGRGLQLLFYSVGIGQISSEVPQNLSASRPQDRQFILSSKKLLLSDSGFYLCAWSVNGEKLFFGSGTQLSVL.